This T cell receptor (beta chain) was sequenced during a study of siplizumab effects on memory and regulatory T cells. Clones were read by immunoSEQ multiplex PCR, and TCRdb kept only the in-frame ones, dropping some. Here the sample spans approximately 100,000 clones, around 95% being singletons. Germline V gene sequence: CDR1 MGHRA, CDR2 YSYEKL. The CDR3 has 14 amino acids. Trimming took off 4 bases at V and 3 bases at J, with 12 bases between the two ends. In regard to this clone: Antigen specificity is unknown.

Broader study findings: No functional test confirmed suppression by proliferating siplizumab-culture Tregs. Alloreactive sequences whose origin lay in unstimulated CD4+ memory cells were significantly reduced by siplizumab.

Sequencing was carried out using Tregs sorted from blood. This chain links TRBV4-1 with TRBJ1-2; D unclear. The sequence was obtained from a human donor in good health. In DNA, the CDR3 is TGCGCCAGCAGCCCACAGTCCGTTGACTATGGCTACACCTTC. Amino acids: CASSPQSVDYGYTF.